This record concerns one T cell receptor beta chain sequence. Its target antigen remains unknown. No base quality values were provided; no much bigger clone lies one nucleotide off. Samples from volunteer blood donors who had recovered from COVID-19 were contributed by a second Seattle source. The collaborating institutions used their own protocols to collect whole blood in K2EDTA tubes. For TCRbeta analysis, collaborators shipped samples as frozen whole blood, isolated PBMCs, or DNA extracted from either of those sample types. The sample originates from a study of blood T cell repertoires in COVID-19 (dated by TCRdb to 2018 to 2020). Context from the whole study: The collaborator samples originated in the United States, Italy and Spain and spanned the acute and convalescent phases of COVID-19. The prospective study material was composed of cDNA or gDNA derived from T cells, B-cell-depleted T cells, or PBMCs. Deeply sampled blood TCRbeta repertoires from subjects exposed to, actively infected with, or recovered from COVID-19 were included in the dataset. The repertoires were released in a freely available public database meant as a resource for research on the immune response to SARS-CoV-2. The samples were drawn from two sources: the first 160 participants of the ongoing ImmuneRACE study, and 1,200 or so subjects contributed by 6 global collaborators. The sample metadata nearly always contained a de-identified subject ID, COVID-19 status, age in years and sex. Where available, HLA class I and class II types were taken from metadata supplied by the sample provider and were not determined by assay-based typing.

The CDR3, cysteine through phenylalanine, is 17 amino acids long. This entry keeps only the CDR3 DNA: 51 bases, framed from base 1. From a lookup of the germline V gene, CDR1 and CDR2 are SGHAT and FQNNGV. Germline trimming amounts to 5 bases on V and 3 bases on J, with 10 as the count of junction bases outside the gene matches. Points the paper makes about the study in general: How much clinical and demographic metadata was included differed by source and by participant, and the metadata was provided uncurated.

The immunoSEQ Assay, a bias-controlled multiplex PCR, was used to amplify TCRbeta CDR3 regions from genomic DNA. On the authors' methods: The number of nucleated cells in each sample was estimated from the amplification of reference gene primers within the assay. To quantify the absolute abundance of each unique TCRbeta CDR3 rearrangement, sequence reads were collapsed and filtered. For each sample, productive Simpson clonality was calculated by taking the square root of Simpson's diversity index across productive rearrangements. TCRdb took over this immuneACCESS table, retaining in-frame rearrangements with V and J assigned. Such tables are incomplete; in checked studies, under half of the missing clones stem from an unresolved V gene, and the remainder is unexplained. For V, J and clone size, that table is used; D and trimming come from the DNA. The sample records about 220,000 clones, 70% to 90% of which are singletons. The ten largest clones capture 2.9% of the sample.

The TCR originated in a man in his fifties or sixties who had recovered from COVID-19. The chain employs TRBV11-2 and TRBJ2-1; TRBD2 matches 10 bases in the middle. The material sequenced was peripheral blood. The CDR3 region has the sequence CASSPSRTSGYYNEQFF. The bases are TGTGCCAGCAGCCCCTCTCGGACTAGCGGTTACTACAATGAGCAGTTCTTC. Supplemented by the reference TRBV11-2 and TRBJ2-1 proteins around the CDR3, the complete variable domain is EAGVAQSPRYKIIEKRQSVAFWCNPISGHATLYWYQQILGQGPKLLIQFQNNGVVDDSQLPKDRFSAERLKGVDSTLKIQPAKLEDSAVYLCASSPSRTSGYYNEQFFGPGTRLTVL.